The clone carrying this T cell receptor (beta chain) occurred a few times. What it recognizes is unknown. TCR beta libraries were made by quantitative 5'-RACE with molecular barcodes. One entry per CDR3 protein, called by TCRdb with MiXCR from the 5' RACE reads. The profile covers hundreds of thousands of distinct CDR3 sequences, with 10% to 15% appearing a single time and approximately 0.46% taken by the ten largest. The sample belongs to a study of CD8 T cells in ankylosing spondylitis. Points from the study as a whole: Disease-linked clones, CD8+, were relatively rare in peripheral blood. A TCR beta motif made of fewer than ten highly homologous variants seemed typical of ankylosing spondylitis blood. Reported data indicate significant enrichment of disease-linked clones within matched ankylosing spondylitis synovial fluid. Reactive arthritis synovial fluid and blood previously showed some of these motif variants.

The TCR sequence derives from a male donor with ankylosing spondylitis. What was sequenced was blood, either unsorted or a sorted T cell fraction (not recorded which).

The CDR3 nucleotides read TGTGCCAGCAGCCAACTAGCGGGGGGCATTGAGCAGTTCTTC. Translated, it gives CASSQLAGGIEQFF. The chain is built from TRBV12-3 or TRBV12-4 and TRBJ2-1, with TRBD2 identical over 12 bases. Trimming took 6 bases from V and 9 from J; bases not matched to a gene: 6. The CDR3 loop spans 14 amino acids.